These 14 T cell receptor beta chains originate from one sample sequenced in a study of T cell responses to AZD1222 COVID-19 vaccine. Sequencing used immunoSEQ multiplex PCR; TCRdb keeps in-frame clones, though not all of them. Of roughly 150,000 clones detected, about 93% appear once; the ten largest clones hold 6.5% to 8%. This specimen was peripheral blood, taken 28 days after the second AZD1222 dose. These receptors were taken from an adult who received the AZD1222 COVID-19 vaccine.

V is TRBV29-1 and J is TRBJ1-2; a weak D match, TRBD1 (6 bases). V was shortened by 5 bases and J by 1 base, with 14 bases between the two germline ends. The CDR3 sequence is 14 residues long. The germline V gene encodes CDR1 SQVTM and CDR2 ANQGSEA. The CDR3 DNA follows: TGCAGCGTTACAGGGTCCCCCGTTAACTATGGCTACACCTTC. Translation gives CSVTGSPVNYGYTF.

The rearrangement joins TRBV6-2 or TRBV6-3 to TRBJ2-1; 9 bases align to TRBD2. After removal of 2 bases from V and 6 bases from J, the junction contained 2 bases not matched to a gene. Per the germline V gene, CDR1 is MNHEY and CDR2 is SVGEGT. This CDR3 has 14 residues. CDR3 coding DNA: TGTGCCAGCAGTTACGGACTAGCGAGCAATGAGCAGTTCTTC. This codes for CASSYGLASNEQFF.

J is TRBJ1-2 and V is TRBV7-9; the D gene is possibly TRBD1 (5 bases). V shed 5 bases and J shed 4 bases, with 11 bases lying between them. From germline, CDR1 is SEHNR and CDR2 FQNEAQ (reference sequence). There are 13 residues in the CDR3. The CDR3 region has the DNA TGTGCCAGCAGCCCAGGGTTCGGCTATGGCTACACCTTC. Encoded protein: CASSPGFGYGYTF.

This chain links TRBV20-1 with TRBJ2-2; no firm D call. V lost 3 bases, J lost 0 bases, and 5 bases lay in between. Germline CDR1 DFQATT, CDR2 SNEGSKA (reference sequence). This CDR3 has 13 amino acids. This CDR3 reads CSASLTNTGELFF. CDR3 bases: TGCAGTGCTAGTCTAACGAACACCGGGGAGCTGTTTTTT.

The V call is TRBV3-1 (or the pseudogene TRBV3-2), the J call TRBJ2-1, with D tentatively TRBD1 or TRBD2 (6 bases each). V lost 4 bases, J lost 9 bases, and 19 bases lay in between. Per germline, CDR1 LGHDT and CDR2 YNNKEL (reference sequence). This CDR3 is built from 15 residues. CDR3 sequence (DNA): TGTGCCAGCAGCCTAGGGGGGATATACGGCGGTGAGCAGTTCTTC. Its translation is CASSLGGIYGGEQFF.

This sequence joins TRBV7-5 and TRBJ2-2; whether TRBD1, the table's D call, matches the DNA was not checked. TRBV7-5 is recorded as a pseudogene. The CDR3 is made up of 14 amino acids. CDR3 in amino acids: CVRSPTGGHGELFF. CDR3 nucleotide sequence: TGTGTCAGAAGCCCAACAGGGGGCCACGGGGAGCTGTTTTTT.

The rearrangement links TRBV28 to TRBJ2-3, with 7 bases fitting TRBD2. From germline, CDR1 is MDHEN and CDR2 SYDVKM. The CDR3 contains 11 residues. The ends lost 8 bases at V and 7 bases at J; junction bases unmatched: 3. CDR3 nucleotide sequence: TGTGCCAGCCTGGGGGGGAATACGCAGTATTTT. The encoded protein is CASLGGNTQYF.

The V call is TRBV7-2, the J call TRBJ1-3, with a tentative D call TRBD1 (6 bases). The germline V gene has CDR1 SGHTA and CDR2 FQGNSA. The CDR3 is made up of 17 amino acids. The V and J ends lost 5 bases and 0 bases respectively, with 17 bases between them. The CDR3 here is CASSLSMGAYSGNTIYF. DNA for the CDR3: TGTGCCAGCAGCCTCTCTATGGGGGCCTACTCTGGAAACACCATATATTTT.

The rearrangement joins TRBV10-3 to TRBJ2-2; 8 bases are shared with TRBD2. The V segment lost 5 bases and the J segment 0 bases; nucleotides outside the gene matches: 11. The germline gives CDR1 ENHRY, CDR2 SYGVKD. This CDR3 comprises 18 residues. CDR3 region: CAISLAGTLNSNTGELFF. CDR3 bases: TGTGCCATCAGTTTAGCGGGGACACTTAACTCGAACACCGGGGAGCTGTTTTTT.

Only one count was recorded for this clone. For the CDR3, the DNA is TGTGCCAGCAGCTTAGTTAGGCTGGGAGAAGCTTTCTTT. Encoded protein: CASSLVRLGEAFF. J is TRBJ1-1 and V is TRBV7-2; no clear D gene. The V end was cut by 1 base, the J end by 8 bases, with 11 bases between. There are 13 residues in the CDR3. Germline V gene data show CDR1 as SGHTA and CDR2 as FQGNSA.

The genes are TRBV7-6 and TRBJ2-7, with TRBD1 identical over 9 bases. With 4 bases clipped from V and 1 base from J, the junction kept 2 bases outside the gene matches. Germline lookup yields CDR1 SGHVS and CDR2 FNYEAQ. This CDR3 is 14 amino acids long. The CDR3 DNA reads TGTGCCAGCAGCTCCGGGACAGGGTCCTACGAGCAGTACTTC. Protein product: CASSSGTGSYEQYF.

The rearrangement links TRBV24-1 to TRBJ2-1; D perhaps matches TRBD1 (5 bases). This CDR3 comprises 16 residues. CDR1 and CDR2 (germline): KGHDR, SFDVKD. Deletions cut 2 bases from V and 6 bases from J, with 16 bases between. CDR3 amino acids: CATSDSSAGHPNEQFF. CDR3 nucleotide sequence: TGTGCCACCAGTGATTCATCGGCAGGACACCCCAATGAGCAGTTCTTC.

The CDR3, as DNA: TGCAGCGGGGGGGAAGTTGGGTCACCCCTCCACTTT. Residues: CSGGEVGSPLHF. The rearrangement uses TRBV29-1 and TRBJ1-6; D might be TRBD1 (5 bases). V dropped 7 bases and J dropped 10 bases, with 14 bases sitting between them. Germline CDR1 reads SQVTM; CDR2 reads ANQGSEA. The CDR3 sequence is 12 residues long. Full variable domain (rest looked up from reference TRBV29-1 and TRBJ1-6): SAVISQKPSRDICQRGTSLTIQCQVDSQVTMMFWYRQQPGQSLTLIATANQGSEATYESGFVIDKFPISRPNLTFSTLTVSNMSPEDSSIYLCSGGEVGSPLHFGNGTRLTVT.

This clone was picked up a small number of times. The V gene is TRBV28, the J gene TRBJ1-1, with a tentative D call TRBD1 (6 bases). Trimming shortened V by 5 bases and J by 5 bases, and 15 bases separated the two germline ends. CDR1 and CDR2 from the germline V gene are MDHEN and SYDVKM. This CDR3 comprises 14 residues. CDR3: CASSDYREITEAFF. The CDR3 DNA reads TGTGCCAGCAGTGATTACAGGGAAATAACTGAAGCTTTCTTT. Based on the CDR3 plus reference TRBV28 and TRBJ1-1, the full variable domain is DVKVTQSSRYLVKRTGEKVFLECVQDMDHENMFWYRQDPGLGLRLIYFSYDVKMKEKGDIPEGYSVSREKKERFSLILESASTNQTSMYLCASSDYREITEAFFGQGTRLTVV.